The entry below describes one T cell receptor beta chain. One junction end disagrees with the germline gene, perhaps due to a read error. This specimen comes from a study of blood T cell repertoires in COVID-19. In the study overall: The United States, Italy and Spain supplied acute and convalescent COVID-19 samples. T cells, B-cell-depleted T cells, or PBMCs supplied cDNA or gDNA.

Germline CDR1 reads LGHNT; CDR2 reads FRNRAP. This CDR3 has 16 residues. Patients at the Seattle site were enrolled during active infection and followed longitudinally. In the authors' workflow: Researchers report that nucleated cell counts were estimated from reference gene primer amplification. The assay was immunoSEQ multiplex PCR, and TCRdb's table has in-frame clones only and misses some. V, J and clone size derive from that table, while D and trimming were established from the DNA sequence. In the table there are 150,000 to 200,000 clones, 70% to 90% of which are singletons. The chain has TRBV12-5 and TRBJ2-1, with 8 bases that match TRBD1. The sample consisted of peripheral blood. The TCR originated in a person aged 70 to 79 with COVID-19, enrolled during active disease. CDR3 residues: CASGFSTGGFYDEQFF. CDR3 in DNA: TGTGCTAGTGGTTTCTCTACAGGGGGGTTCTACGATGAGCAGTTCTTC.